This T cell receptor beta chain was profiled in a study of read filtering for tumor transcriptome and immune sequencing. In the study overall: After DNase treatment, RNA was made into whole-transcriptome libraries.

This library used around 0.4 ug RNA and molecular barcoded adaptors spanning alpha/delta and beta/gamma chains. TCRdb recomputed calls from the reads with MiXCR, one row per CDR3 protein. In the table there are tens of thousands of distinct CDR3 sequences, around 13% of which are singletons. The table lists this clonotype with many counts. Its target is not known. Study findings and constraints: Approximately 80% of IR-seq clonotypes had one read, totaling about 3.5% of reads; RNA-seq: about 74% and 41%.

Sequenced material: a population of CD138-negative cells sorted from bone marrow. The sequence came from a donor aged 40 or older with multiple myeloma.

This CDR3 is CSVEPGQGRQETQYF. DNA of the CDR3: TGCAGCGTTGAACCGGGACAGGGGAGACAAGAGACCCAGTACTTC. V gene TRBV29-1 combines with J gene TRBJ2-5; 10 bases fit TRBD1. Germline V CDR1 and CDR2: SQVTM, ANQGSEA. V was pared by 2 bases and J by 2 bases, with 5 bases of the junction left unmatched. This CDR3 is built from 15 residues. Full variable domain (rest looked up from reference TRBV29-1 and TRBJ2-5): SAVISQKPSRDICQRGTSLTIQCQVDSQVTMMFWYRQQPGQSLTLIATANQGSEATYESGFVIDKFPISRPNLTFSTLTVSNMSPEDSSIYLCSVEPGQGRQETQYFGPGTRLLVL.